Following are 12 T cell receptor beta chains from one sample sequenced in a study of spatial heterogeneity in lung cancer. The time point was: blood at routine non-recurrence follow-up after resection. The input material, whole RNA from tumor, nontumor lung or frozen PBMC, was sequenced unsorted. TCRdb reanalysed the 5' RACE reads using MiXCR and keeps one entry per CDR3 protein. Of around 47,000 distinct CDR3 sequences listed, less than 9% were seen once; the top ten hold 35%. The specimen was PBMCs, collected at follow-up. All receptors come from a female donor with early-stage non-small cell lung cancer.

This clonotype was recorded at least ten times. V and J are TRBV6-5 and TRBJ1-1; tentatively, D is TRBD1 (5 bases). In germline, CDR1 is MNHEY, CDR2 SVGAGI. There are 13 residues in the CDR3. Trimming took 4 bases from V and 8 from J, leaving 14 bases between them. The CDR3 DNA follows: TGTGCCAGCAGTTCCAAATCAGGGCTGGAAGCTTTCTTT. Translation gives CASSSKSGLEAFF.

There are a few counts of this clonotype. The chain couples TRBV29-1 to TRBJ2-1, with 11 bases that match TRBD2. The germline V gene encodes CDR1 SQVTM and CDR2 ANQGSEA. This CDR3 is built from 16 residues. The V and J ends lost 4 bases and 3 bases, in that order; junction bases with no gene match: 8. CDR3 amino acids: CSVAASGGLGYNEQFF. The CDR3 DNA reads TGCAGCGTTGCGGCTAGCGGGGGGCTAGGCTACAATGAGCAGTTCTTC.

This clonotype was seen a single time. CDR3 residues: CASSRDSHNEQFF. CDR3 sequence (DNA): TGTGCCAGCTCACGGGACAGCCACAATGAGCAGTTCTTC. V usage is TRBV18 and J usage is TRBJ2-1, with 7 bases that match TRBD1. The CDR3 spans 13 residues. CDR1 and CDR2 from the germline V gene are KGHSH and LQKENI. V was clipped by 4 bases and J by 5 bases; unmatched bases: 2.

There are many counts of this clonotype. V and J are TRBV5-1 and TRBJ2-7, with 7 bases identical to TRBD1. Germline V gene data show CDR1 as SGHRS and CDR2 as YFSETQ. There are 15 residues in the CDR3. V shed 3 bases and J 0 bases; nucleotides not matched to a gene: 6. The CDR3 region has the DNA TGCGCCAGCAGCTCCCAAGGGGACAGCTCCTACGAGCAGTACTTC. This codes for CASSSQGDSSYEQYF.

The J gene is TRBJ2-3, the V gene TRBV20-1; TRBD2 might be the D (6 bases). Germline V gives CDR1 DFQATT, CDR2 SNEGSKA (reference sequence). With 6 bases removed from V and 4 bases from J, the gap between germline ends came to 14 bases. The CDR3 totals 13 residues. CDR3 nucleotides: TGCAGTGCCGTAGTCTCGGGGGCAGATACGCAGTATTTT. Protein product: CSAVVSGADTQYF.

A few counts support this clonotype. CDR3 in amino acids: CASSLPLPSYEQYF. The CDR3 nucleotides are TGTGCCAGCAGCTTACCACTTCCCTCCTACGAGCAGTACTTC. The rearrangement links TRBV7-2 to TRBJ2-7, with unresolved D. CDR1 is SGHTA, CDR2 FQGNSA, per germline. Deletions cut 2 bases from V and 0 bases from J, with 8 bases between. CDR3 length equals 14 residues.

This clonotype was observed at least ten times. This chain links TRBV24-1 with TRBJ2-3; 8 bases match TRBD1. Per germline, CDR1 KGHDR and CDR2 SFDVKD. This CDR3 has 14 residues. The J segment lost 3 bases and the V segment lost 7 bases, leaving 5 bases of the junction unmatched. CDR3 DNA sequence: TGTGCCACCAGCGACAGGGGATGGACAGATACGCAGTATTTT. As protein: CATSDRGWTDTQYF.

The chain uses TRBV28 and TRBJ2-1, with D perhaps matching TRBD1 or TRBD2 (5 bases each). This CDR3 has 12 residues. Germline CDR1 and CDR2: MDHEN and SYDVKM. Between the trimmed V and J ends, which lost 7 bases and 4 bases, there was a span of 8 bases. The CDR3 sequence: CASMGVYNEQFF. CDR3 bases: TGTGCCAGCATGGGGGTGTACAATGAGCAGTTCTTC.

The chain is built from TRBV10-3 and TRBJ1-2; no definite D call. V was pared by 3 bases and J by 6 bases, with 11 bases between. The germline gives CDR1 ENHRY, CDR2 SYGVKD. This CDR3 spans 13 amino acids. The CDR3 coding sequence is TGTGCCATCAGTGACAGACTCCCGGATGGCTACACCTTC. It is translated as CAISDRLPDGYTF.

This clonotype has at least ten counts. The genes are TRBV20-1 and TRBJ2-7; D gene ambiguous. Germline assignment: CDR1 DFQATT and CDR2 SNEGSKA (reference sequence). The CDR3 is 12 residues long. The germline V and J ends were trimmed by 1 base and 6 bases, with 10 bases remaining between them. The CDR3 DNA follows: TGCAGTGCTAGAGGGCTTTCGGGCGAGCAGTACTTC. Translating it yields CSARGLSGEQYF.

Many counts were recorded for this clonotype. The rearrangement uses TRBV28 and TRBJ2-5; D may be TRBD2 (6 bases). The CDR3 extends over 14 amino acids. Looked up from germline, CDR1 is MDHEN and CDR2 is SYDVKM. Trimming cost V 3 bases and J 3 bases, with 11 bases left between them. CDR3 sequence (DNA): TGTGCCAGCAGTTTCGCGCGGGGAAAAGAGACCCAGTACTTC. This encodes CASSFARGKETQYF.

Many counts were recorded for this clonotype. V gene TRBV5-1 combines with J gene TRBJ1-2; D is uncertain. The CDR3 is made up of 11 amino acids. V lost 4 bases and J lost 1, with 2 bases in between. Germline V gene data show CDR1 as SGHRS and CDR2 as YFSETQ. CDR3 sequence: CASSGNYGYTF. CDR3 DNA sequence: TGCGCCAGCAGCGGTAACTATGGCTACACCTTC.